These T cell receptor beta chains were read from a single sample in a study of T cell changes during pregnancy in multiple sclerosis. The protocol was immunoSEQ multiplex PCR, while the TCRdb copy is restricted to in-frame clones and leaves out a portion. This sample has tens of thousands of clones, with about 91% found just once. The input for sequencing was peripheral blood, taken after pregnancy. Receptors originate from a female donor in good health, enrolled as a control in a pregnancy study. The CDR3 runs from the conserved cysteine through the conserved F or W. A D gene is named only where the DNA matches it firmly. Part of the rows lack a size; the others show once, few, many or a class for expanded clones.

j_call | clone_size | d_call | v_call | cdr3_aa | cdr3_nt
TRBJ1-2 | . | . | TRBV7-2 | CASSLGRGNYGYTF | TGTGCCAGCAGCTTAGGTCGGGGAAACTATGGCTACACCTTC
TRBJ1-1 | . | . | TRBV2 | CASSSLRQTEAFF | TGTGCCAGCAGCTCCCTCCGACAGACTGAAGCTTTCTTT
TRBJ1-4 | . | . | TRBV25-1 | CASRATGSNEKLFF | TGTGCCAGCAGGGCAACAGGTAGCAATGAAAAACTGTTTTTT
TRBJ2-3 | . | TRBD2 | TRBV12-5 | CASGLAAGATDTQYF | TGTGCTAGTGGTTTGGCAGCGGGGGCCACAGATACGCAGTATTTT
TRBJ2-7 | . | TRBD2 | TRBV15 | CATSRFGGKGNEQYF | TGTGCCACCAGCAGGTTCGGGGGGAAAGGAAACGAGCAGTACTTC
TRBJ2-3 | . | TRBD2 | TRBV7-2 | CASSLQRGPTDTQYF | TGTGCCAGCAGCTTACAGCGGGGGCCCACAGATACGCAGTATTTT
TRBJ1-2 | . | . | TRBV7-9 | CASSLVGGNYGYTF | TGTGCCAGCAGCTTAGTCGGAGGGAACTATGGCTACACCTTC
TRBJ1-5 | . | . | TRBV28 | CATGGLNQPQHF | TGTGCCACCGGTGGGCTCAATCAGCCCCAGCATTTT
TRBJ1-6 | . | . | TRBV7-2 | CASSFSNYNSPLHF | TGTGCCAGCAGCTTTTCAAATTATAATTCACCCCTCCACTTT
TRBJ2-5 | . | . | TRBV19 | CASSSRTVPQETQYF | TGTGCCAGTAGTTCACGGACAGTACCGCAAGAGACCCAGTACTTC
TRBJ1-1 | . | . | TRBV5-1 | CASSRVANTEAFF | TGCGCCAGCAGCCGAGTAGCGAACACTGAAGCTTTCTTT
TRBJ2-7 | few | TRBD1 | TRBV27 | CASSFSGTGTYEQYF | TGTGCCAGCAGTTTCTCTGGGACAGGAACCTACGAGCAGTACTTC
TRBJ1-1 | . | . | TRBV29-1 | CSVSQLMNTEAFF | TGCAGCGTATCACAGCTTATGAACACTGAAGCTTTCTTT
TRBJ2-1 | once | . | TRBV6-8 | CASTRGGPAGCSQFF | TGTGCCAGCACCAGAGGGGGCCCAGCGGGCTGCTCTCAGTTCTTC
TRBJ2-3 | . | TRBD2 | TRBV5-1 | CASSLPAPGLAIDTQYF | TGCGCCAGCAGCCTGCCGGCCCCGGGACTAGCGATAGATACGCAGTATTTT
TRBJ2-7 | . | . | TRBV28 | CATLPGHLYEQYF | TGTGCCACCCTTCCGGGACATCTCTACGAGCAGTACTTC
TRBJ1-3 | . | TRBD1 | TRBV5-1 | CASSPGTDGGNTIYF | TGCGCCAGCAGTCCCGGGACAGACGGAGGAAACACCATATATTTT
TRBJ1-3 | . | . | TRBV5-1 | CASSLDVPGPSSGNTIYF | TGCGCCAGCAGCTTGGATGTCCCAGGGCCAAGCTCTGGAAACACCATATATTTT
TRBJ1-1 | . | . | TRBV14 | CASSQDWGDPRNTEAFF | TGTGCCAGCAGCCAAGATTGGGGGGACCCTCGGAACACTGAAGCTTTCTTT
TRBJ1-1 | . | . | TRBV5-1 | CASSSRGGFTEAFF | TGCGCCAGCAGCTCCCGTGGAGGGTTCACTGAAGCTTTCTTT
TRBJ2-3 | . | . | TRBV7-2 | CASSRRTTLHTDTQYF | TGTGCCAGCAGCCGCAGGACTACCCTCCACACAGATACGCAGTATTTT
TRBJ1-2 | . | . | TRBV7-2 | CASSLDNNYGYTF | TGTGCCAGCAGCTTAGACAATAACTATGGCTACACCTTC
TRBJ1-5 | . | TRBD1 | TRBV19 | CASSFLPHAIDRENQPQHF | TGTGCCAGTAGTTTCCTACCACACGCAATCGACAGGGAAAATCAGCCCCAGCATTTT
TRBJ2-1 | once | TRBD1 | TRBV7-2 | CASRSYRGQQFF | TGTGCCAGCCGCTCATACAGGGGGCAACAGTTCTTC
TRBJ2-3 | . | . | TRBV7-2 | CASSPYTDTQYF | TGTGCCAGCAGCCCGTACACAGATACGCAGTATTTT
TRBJ2-7 | . | TRBD2 | TRBV5-4 | CASSLFIGGGGAGEQYF | TGTGCCAGCAGCTTGTTTATTGGTGGCGGGGGGGCGGGAGAGCAGTACTTC
TRBJ1-6 | . | TRBD1 | TRBV5-5 | CASSPPGQGPNSPLHF | TGTGCCAGCAGCCCGCCGGGACAGGGACCTAATTCACCCCTCCACTTT